Listed below are T cell receptor beta chains from one sample, sequenced in a study of human T cells and chemical hapten exposure. In TCRdb, the RACE reads were re-called with MiXCR into one record per CDR3 protein. This table holds some 62,000 distinct CDR3 sequences, approximately 11% found once. The sequences come from whole blood, collected in connection with sensitization to the hapten diphenylcyclopropenone (DPC). The receptors here all came from a woman aged 25 to 45 with alopecia areata. Some clones in this sample may be carry-over from other donors' samples. Each CDR3 is given with its conserved first and last residue. D genes are given only for firm matches. Only some rows state a clone size, as once, few, many or a class for expanded clones.

TRBV7-6	NA	TRBJ2-2	TRBD1	TGTGCCAGCAGCTTAGACAGGGGGCCGACCGGGGAGCTGTTTTTT	CASSLDRGPTGELFF
TRBV29-1	NA	TRBJ1-2	NA	TGCAGCGTTGAAGATCCACAGGTCCTTGGCTACACCTTC	CSVEDPQVLGYTF
TRBV20-1	NA	TRBJ1-6	NA	TGCAGTGCTAGGACAACAGAGAATTCACCCCTCCACTTT	CSARTTENSPLHF
TRBV6-2/TRBV6-3	many	TRBJ1-2	NA	TGTGCCAGCAGTTACCCAGGGAGCGGAGGCTACACCTTC	CASSYPGSGGYTF
TRBV4-2	NA	TRBJ2-7	TRBD1	TGTGCCAGCAGCCAGTCGGACAGGGCTCCCTACGAGCAGTACTTC	CASSQSDRAPYEQYF
TRBV2	NA	TRBJ1-2	NA	TGTGCCAGCCGGGGGGCAGGATATGGCTACACCTTC	CASRGAGYGYTF
TRBV5-1	NA	TRBJ1-6	NA	TGCGCCAGCAGCTTTGGGCAGGGGAATTCACCCCTCCACTTT	CASSFGQGNSPLHF
TRBV3-1	few	TRBJ2-1	TRBD1	TGTGCCAGCAGCCTGACAGGGGATGAGCAGTTCTTC	CASSLTGDEQFF
TRBV29-1	few	TRBJ1-1	NA	TGCAGCGGAGAATTAGATCGGCGGGCTTTCTTT	CSGELDRRAFF
TRBV29-1	NA	TRBJ2-7	NA	TGCAGCGTTGGGATTCAGGGGAAGGGCGAGCAGTACTTC	CSVGIQGKGEQYF
TRBV29-1	many	TRBJ1-5	NA	TGCAGCGTTGGAGATAGCAATCAGCCCCAGCATTTT	CSVGDSNQPQHF
TRBV18	many	TRBJ1-4	NA	TGTGCCAGCTCACCTCCGGGACCCAAGGTGGAAAAACTGTTTTTT	CASSPPGPKVEKLFF
TRBV6-4	few	TRBJ2-2	NA	TGTGCCAGCAGTGACTCGAGTCTAGTGGGCACCGGGGAGCTGTTTTTT	CASSDSSLVGTGELFF
TRBV5-1	few	TRBJ2-3	NA	TGCGCCAGCAGCTTGGCCGCGGAAAGCACAGATACGCAGTATTTT	CASSLAAESTDTQYF
TRBV5-5	NA	TRBJ2-5	TRBD2	TGTGCCAGCAGCGGCGGAATAGCGGGAGGATTAGAGACCCAGTACTTC	CASSGGIAGGLETQYF
TRBV20-1	NA	TRBJ2-1	TRBD2	TGCAGTGCTAGGCGGGGGTACAATGAGCAGTTCTTC	CSARRGYNEQFF
TRBV5-4	NA	TRBJ1-6	NA	TGTGCCAGCAGCTTTAGGGTGAGCTCCTATAATTCACCCCTCCACTTT	CASSFRVSSYNSPLHF
TRBV4-2	few	TRBJ2-3	NA	TGTGCCAGCAGCCAAGACGTAAGGGGGGACCATGGAGATACGCAGTATTTT	CASSQDVRGDHGDTQYF
TRBV19	few	TRBJ2-2	TRBD1	TGTGCCAGTACCCCTACGACGGTACCGGGACAGGGGTTCACCGGGGAGCTGTTTTTT	CASTPTTVPGQGFTGELFF
TRBV6-1	few	TRBJ1-2	NA	TGTGCCAGCAGTGAAGAATCCCGGGGCAATCCTCGTTTCTATGGCTACACCTTC	CASSEESRGNPRFYGYTF
TRBV7-8	many	TRBJ2-3	NA	TGTGCCAGCAGCTCCCATTGGACTGATACGCAGTATTTT	CASSSHWTDTQYF
TRBV29-1	few	TRBJ1-2	TRBD1	TGCAGCGTTGCTCGGACAGGGGACTATGGCTACACCTTC	CSVARTGDYGYTF
TRBV20-1	NA	TRBJ2-2	NA	TGCAGTGCTAGAGCTGGATCGGACCCTAGGACCGGGGAGCTGTTTTTT	CSARAGSDPRTGELFF
TRBV29-1	NA	TRBJ1-3	NA	TGCAGCGCTGAAGACGGCTCTGGAAACACCATATATTTT	CSAEDGSGNTIYF
TRBV20-1	many	TRBJ1-6	NA	TGCAGTGCAAGACAGGTCTCCTATAATTCACCCCTCCACTTT	CSARQVSYNSPLHF
TRBV29-1	few	TRBJ2-1	NA	TGCAGCGTGATGCTTACCCACAATGAGCAGTTCTTC	CSVMLTHNEQFF
TRBV20-1	many	TRBJ1-1	TRBD1	TGCAGTGCTAGATACAGGGGCCGGTATGAAGCTTTCTTT	CSARYRGRYEAFF
TRBV30	many	TRBJ2-1	NA	TGTGCCTTATTAGTGACTAGATACCACAATGAGCAGTTCTTC	CALLVTRYHNEQFF
TRBV11-2	NA	TRBJ2-1	NA	TGTGCCAGCAGCTTAGCCCACTACAATGAGCAGTTCTTC	CASSLAHYNEQFF
TRBV5-1	NA	TRBJ1-1	TRBD1	TGCGCCAGCAGCCGCCAGACAGGGGGCGCGGACACTGAAGCTTTCTTT	CASSRQTGGADTEAFF
TRBV12-3/TRBV12-4	few	TRBJ1-1	TRBD1	TGTGCCAGCACCGGTGGGACAGGGGGCCCCCTCGGCACTGAAGCTTTCTTT	CASTGGTGGPLGTEAFF
TRBV11-2	few	TRBJ1-5	NA	TGTGCCAGCAGCGATCCAAACAGGCCCAGTATCAATCAGCCCCAGCATTTT	CASSDPNRPSINQPQHF
TRBV9	few	TRBJ1-6	NA	TGTGCCAGCAGCGCCGGGACTCATAATTCACCCCTCCACTTT	CASSAGTHNSPLHF
TRBV7-9	NA	TRBJ2-3	TRBD2	TGTGCCAGCAGTTATAGCGGGGGCCTCACAGATACGCAGTATTTT	CASSYSGGLTDTQYF
TRBV7-2	many	TRBJ1-4	TRBD1	TGTGCCAGCAGCTTAGGTGGGGGACAGGGGTTAAATGAAAAACTGTTTTTT	CASSLGGGQGLNEKLFF
TRBV27	NA	TRBJ1-2	NA	TGTGCCAGCAGTTCCTATGACGGGAGTGATGGCTACACCTTC	CASSSYDGSDGYTF
TRBV4-1	NA	TRBJ2-7	TRBD1	TGCGCCAGCAGCCTCCGGGACAGGGGGAACGAGCAGTACTTC	CASSLRDRGNEQYF
TRBV19	NA	TRBJ1-2	NA	TGTGCCAGTAGTCCCGGAGGGCCGGGGGACTATGGCTACACCTTC	CASSPGGPGDYGYTF
TRBV2	once	TRBJ1-2	NA	TGTGCCAGCAGTCTACAGGAAACCAACTATGGCTACACCTTC	CASSLQETNYGYTF
TRBV5-6	many	TRBJ1-5	NA	TGTGCCAGCAGCGACCGGCGGGGGGGCAGGGATCAGCCCCAGCATTTT	CASSDRRGGRDQPQHF
TRBV7-2	many	TRBJ1-6	TRBD1	TGTGCCAGCAGCTCCCCCCCTGGCAGGGGGCTCCTTAATTCACCCCTCCACTTT	CASSSPPGRGLLNSPLHF
TRBV18	many	TRBJ2-3	NA	TGTGCCAGCTCACGGGGACCAACAGATACGCAGTATTTT	CASSRGPTDTQYF
TRBV7-9	NA	TRBJ2-3	TRBD1	TGTGCCAGCAGCTCTCAAACAGGGGACGATACAGATACGCAGTATTTT	CASSSQTGDDTDTQYF
TRBV12-3/TRBV12-4	NA	TRBJ2-5	NA	TGTGCCAGCAGGGCAGGGGTCGAGACCCAGTACTTC	CASRAGVETQYF
TRBV7-8	NA	TRBJ2-3	TRBD1	TGTGCCAGCAGCTTAAGCAGGGGGCGAACAGATACGCAGTATTTT	CASSLSRGRTDTQYF
TRBV5-6	many	TRBJ2-5	NA	TGTGCCAGCAGCTTCGGCCAGGGAAATTTGGAGACCCAGTACTTC	CASSFGQGNLETQYF
TRBV3-1	NA	TRBJ1-1	NA	TGTGCCAGCAGCCCAGGGACCACTGAAGCTTTCTTT	CASSPGTTEAFF
TRBV29-1	many	TRBJ1-3	NA	TGCAGCGTTGAATGGTGGTCGAGGAGTGGAAACACCATATATTTT	CSVEWWSRSGNTIYF
TRBV10-3	few	TRBJ2-7	TRBD1	TGTGCCATCAGTGAATTGGGACAGGGACGAACCGAGCAGTACTTC	CAISELGQGRTEQYF